One and the same sample provided the 9 T cell receptor beta chains below, sequenced in a study of shared clonotypes between healthy human individuals. Produced via immunoSEQ multiplex PCR; TCRdb's table is partial and in-frame only. Among some 1,600,000 clones listed, about 98% were seen once. Source material: naive CD4+ T cells sorted from blood. Sample subset: CD45RA+ positively selected. All receptors come from a man aged 30 to 45 in good health.

This sequence joins TRBV29-1 and TRBJ2-5, with D hard to call. CDR1 and CDR2 (germline): SQVTM, ANQGSEA. V lost 4 bases to trimming and J lost 1 base, with 10 bases between them. This CDR3 comprises 13 residues. CDR3 in amino acids: CSVVLGPQETQYF. CDR3 coding DNA: TGCAGCGTTGTCTTAGGGCCCCAAGAGACCCAGTACTTC.

In this sample, this clone turned up once. This rearrangement joins TRBV9 to TRBJ2-7; D is ambiguous. This CDR3 region has 13 residues. Germline V gene lookup returns CDR1 SGDLS and CDR2 YYNGEE. Trimming took 4 bases from V and 0 from J, leaving 8 bases between them. CDR3 DNA: TGTGCCAGCAGCCCCTGGGGCTCCTACGAGCAGTACTTC. Its translation is CASSPWGSYEQYF. The full variable domain, in which reference TRBV9 and TRBJ2-7 provide the parts outside the CDR3, is DSGVTQTPKHLITATGQRVTLRCSPRSGDLSVYWYQQSLDQGLQFLIQYYNGEERAKGNILERFSAQQFPDLHSELNLSSLELGDSALYFCASSPWGSYEQYFGPGTRLTVT.

V is TRBV29-1 and J is TRBJ2-5, with D possibly matching TRBD2 (6 bases). This CDR3 has 12 residues. V lost 4 bases and J lost 5, with 11 bases in between. The germline CDR1 and CDR2 sequences are SQVTM and ANQGSEA. CDR3 protein: CSVVPSEETQYF. In nucleotides, the CDR3 is TGCAGCGTTGTACCTAGCGAGGAGACCCAGTACTTC.

This clone has more than one count but fewer than ten. At the DNA level, this CDR3 is encoded by other sequences in the same sample as well. The J gene is TRBJ1-5, the V gene TRBV2, with a weak D call TRBD1 (5 bases). Trimming took 6 bases from V and 4 from J, leaving 10 bases between them. CDR3 length: 13 amino acids. CDR1 is SNHLY, CDR2 FYNNEI, per germline. The DNA of the CDR3 is TGTGCCAGCAGCGACAGATCTAATCAGCCCCAGCATTTT. This translates into CASSDRSNQPQHF.

This clone was recorded once. This chain connects TRBV6-6 to TRBJ2-7, with D possibly matching TRBD2 (5 bases). The CDR3 runs to 14 residues. Trimming shortened V by 8 bases and J by 0 bases, and 14 bases separated the two germline ends. Germline V gene lookup returns CDR1 MNHNY and CDR2 SVGAGI (reference sequence). CDR3 protein: CASGEGGRSYEQYF. CDR3 nucleotide sequence: TGTGCCAGCGGGGAAGGAGGACGCTCCTACGAGCAGTACTTC.

The chain joins TRBV15 to TRBJ2-1; D may correspond to TRBD1 or TRBD2 (7 bases each). The CDR3 has 15 residues. Germline V CDR1 and CDR2: LNHNV, YYDKDF (reference sequence). The V end lost 2 bases, the J end lost 5 bases, and 13 bases lay between the germline ends. The CDR3 DNA reads TGTGCCACCAGCAGACAGGGGGGGATAAACAATGAGCAGTTCTTC. It codes for CATSRQGGINNEQFF. The variable domain in full, completed from reference TRBV15 and TRBJ2-1, reads DAMVIQNPRYQVTQFGKPVTLSCSQTLNHNVMYWYQQKSSQAPKLLFHYYDKDFNNEADTPDNFQSRRPNTSFCFLDIRSPGLGDTAMYLCATSRQGGINNEQFFGPGTRLTVL.

This chain connects TRBV19 to TRBJ1-3; D not resolved. Trimming removed 3 bases at V and 0 bases at J, with 12 bases between. The CDR3 has 16 residues. Per the germline V gene, CDR1 is LNHDA and CDR2 is SQIVND (reference sequence). CDR3 protein: CASSIVGRFSGNTIYF. Written as DNA, the CDR3 is TGTGCCAGTAGTATCGTAGGGAGATTCTCTGGAAACACCATATATTTT. Supplemented by reference TRBV19 and TRBJ1-3, the full variable domain reads DGGITQSPKYLFRKEGQNVTLSCEQNLNHDAMYWYRQDPGQGLRLIYYSQIVNDFQKGDIAEGYSVSREKKESFPLTVTSAQKNPTAFYLCASSIVGRFSGNTIYFGEGSWLTVV.

This clone appeared a single time. The gene calls are TRBV7-2 and TRBJ2-1, with 11 bases fitting TRBD2. The CDR3 length is 17 residues. Germline CDR1 SGHTA, CDR2 FQGNSA. The V gene end was trimmed by 1 base and the J gene end by 2 bases; junction bases not matched to a gene: 4. The CDR3 coding sequence is TGTGCCAGCAGCTTAGGGGGACTAGCGGCTACCTACAATGAGCAGTTCTTC. This gives the protein CASSLGGLAATYNEQFF.

The chain uses TRBV4-3 and TRBJ2-5; the D gene is possibly TRBD2 (5 bases). From germline, CDR1 is LGHNA and CDR2 YSLEER. V lost 0 bases and J lost 2, with 19 bases in between. The CDR3 runs to 18 residues. In DNA, the CDR3 is TGCGCCAGCAGCCAAGAAGTCATGGGAGTGGGCGAACAAGAGACCCAGTACTTC. The encoded protein is CASSQEVMGVGEQETQYF.